This T cell receptor (beta chain) was captured in a study of low-dose radiotherapy and immunotherapy resistance in tumors. Looking at the study overall: The study delivered 0.5 Gy per fraction every 2 weeks to Cohort 1, totaling 6.5 Gy.

Each patient who was eligible had an advanced solid tumor with no tumor-infiltrating lymphocytes. cDNA synthesis used a TRAV/TRBV-specific primer set for both chains. PCR amplification of the TCRs was performed with Phusion for 20 to 25 PCR cycles, and it relied on a constant-region primer together with a V-primer adapter. MiXCR was run by TCRdb on the reads, yielding one entry per CDR3 protein. The sample includes some 15,000 distinct CDR3 sequences, roughly half of them seen just once. Germline-derived CDR1 and CDR2 are MRHNA and SNTAGT. The CDR3 loop spans 14 amino acids. The V end was cut by 6 bases, the J end by 7 bases, with 16 bases between.

This chain uses TRBV6-4 with TRBJ1-5; TRBD1 might be the D (6 bases). This TCR came from a human donor with advanced metastatic prostate, ovarian, gallbladder or colorectal cancer (not recorded which). This table probably holds off-target reads from a library built for another chain. The CDR3, as DNA: TGTGCCAGCAGCTACAGCAGGGGCGGCCAGCCCCAGCATTTT. Translating it yields CASSYSRGGQPQHF.